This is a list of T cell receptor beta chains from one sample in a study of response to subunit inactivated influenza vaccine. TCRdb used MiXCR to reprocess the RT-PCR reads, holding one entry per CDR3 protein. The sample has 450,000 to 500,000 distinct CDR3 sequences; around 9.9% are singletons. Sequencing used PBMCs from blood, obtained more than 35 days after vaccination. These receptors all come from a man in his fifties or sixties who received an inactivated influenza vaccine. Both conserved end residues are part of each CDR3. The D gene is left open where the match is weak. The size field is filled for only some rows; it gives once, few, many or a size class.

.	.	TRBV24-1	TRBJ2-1	TGTGCCACCCAGGGGCTGGACTCCTACAATGAGCAGTTCTTC	CATQGLDSYNEQFF
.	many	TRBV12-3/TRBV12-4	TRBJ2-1	TGTGCCAGCAGCCTACCTCCCAATGAGCAGTTCTTC	CASSLPPNEQFF
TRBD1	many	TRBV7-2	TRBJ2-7	TGTGCCAGCAGCCCCCCGGGACAGGGGGCGTACGAGCAGTACTTC	CASSPPGQGAYEQYF
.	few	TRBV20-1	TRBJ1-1	TGCAGTGCTAGAGCTGCCCCGTTGAACACTGAAGCTTTCTTT	CSARAAPLNTEAFF
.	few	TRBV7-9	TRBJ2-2	TGTGCCAGCAGTCCAGACATAACCGGGGAGCTGTTTTTT	CASSPDITGELFF
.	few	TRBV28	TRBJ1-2	TGTGCCAGCAGCCCCGCCGGGATTAACTATGGCTACACCTTC	CASSPAGINYGYTF
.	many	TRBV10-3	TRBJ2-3	TGTGCCATCAGTGAGTCAGGCCCAGATACGCAGTATTTT	CAISESGPDTQYF
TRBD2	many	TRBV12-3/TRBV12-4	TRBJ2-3	TGTGCCAGCGTTTGGCGGGAGGGCACAGATACGCAGTATTTT	CASVWREGTDTQYF
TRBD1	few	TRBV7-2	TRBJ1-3	TGTGCCAGCAGCTTAGGAGGGACAGGGCGGGCTGGAAACACCATATATTTT	CASSLGGTGRAGNTIYF
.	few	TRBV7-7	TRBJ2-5	TGTGCTAGCAGCCTACTCCGCGGGGCTGGGAAGGAGACCCAGTACTTC	CASSLLRGAGKETQYF
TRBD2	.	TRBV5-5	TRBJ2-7	TGTGCCAGCAGCTTGACCGGGACTAGCGGGCAGTACTTC	CASSLTGTSGQYF
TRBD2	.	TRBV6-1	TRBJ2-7	TGTGCCAGCAGGACGACTAGCGGGGGCACCTCCTACGAGCAGTACTTC	CASRTTSGGTSYEQYF
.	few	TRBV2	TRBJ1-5	TGTGCCAGCAGGGTAGGGATGGGTCAGCCCCAGCATTTT	CASRVGMGQPQHF
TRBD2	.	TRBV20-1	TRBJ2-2	TGCAGTGCTAGAGATCTCACTAGCGGGAGGGCCGGGGAGCTGTTTTTT	CSARDLTSGRAGELFF
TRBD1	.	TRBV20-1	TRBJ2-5	TGCAGTGCTAGTATTAGGACAGGCCAAGAGACCCAGTACTTC	CSASIRTGQETQYF
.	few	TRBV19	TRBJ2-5	TGTGCCAGTACGCAGGACCTAACGGCGGAGACCCAGTACTTC	CASTQDLTAETQYF
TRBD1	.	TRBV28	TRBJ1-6	TGTGCCAGCAAATTGACAGGGCAAGGATCACCCCTCCACTTT	CASKLTGQGSPLHF
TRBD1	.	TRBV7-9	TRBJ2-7	TGTGCCAGCAGCTACGGGACAGCCTCCTACGAGCAGTACTTT	CASSYGTASYEQYF
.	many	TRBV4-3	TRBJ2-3	TGCGCCAGCAGCCAAGCGCTACCAGCGAGCGGGGACACCGACACAGATACGCAGTATTTT	CASSQALPASGDTDTDTQYF
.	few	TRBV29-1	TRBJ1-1	TGCAGCGCCCTTAAGGGAGGAACTGAAGCTTTCTTT	CSALKGGTEAFF
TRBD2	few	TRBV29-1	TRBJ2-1	TGCAGCGTTGAAGCAGGCCGTAGGACTAGCGACTACAATGAGCAGTTCTTC	CSVEAGRRTSDYNEQFF
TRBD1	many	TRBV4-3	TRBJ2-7	TGCGCCAGCAGCCAGGACAGGGCCAGCGGGTTGTACGAGCAGTACTTC	CASSQDRASGLYEQYF
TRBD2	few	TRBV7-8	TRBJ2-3	TGTGCCAGCAGCTTAGTCCTAGCGGGGAGCCTTGGGGATACGCAGTATTTT	CASSLVLAGSLGDTQYF
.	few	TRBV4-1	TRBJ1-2	TGCGCCAGCAGCCATTCCGCCACCGGGAACTATGGCTACACCTTC	CASSHSATGNYGYTF
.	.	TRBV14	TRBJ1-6	TGTGCCAGCAGCTGGACAGATAATTCACCCCTCCACTTT	CASSWTDNSPLHF
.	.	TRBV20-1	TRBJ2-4	TGCAGTGCTCCCCGGACTAGGGGGAAAAACATTCAGTACTTC	CSAPRTRGKNIQYF
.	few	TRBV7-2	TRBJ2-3	TGTGCCAGCAGCCAGATGATCGCCCCAGATACGCAGTATTTT	CASSQMIAPDTQYF
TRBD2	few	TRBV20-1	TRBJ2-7	TGCAGTGCTCCAGCAGCGGGGGGGCTCGAGCAGTACTTC	CSAPAAGGLEQYF
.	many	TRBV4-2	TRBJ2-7	TGTGCCAGCAGCCAAGATTCGTGGGAGAACCCCCGCTACGAGCAGTACTTC	CASSQDSWENPRYEQYF
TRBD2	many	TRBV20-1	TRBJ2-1	TGCAGTGCTATCGGGACTAGATCCTACAATGAGCAGTTCTTC	CSAIGTRSYNEQFF
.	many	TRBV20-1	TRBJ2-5	TGCAGTGCTAGTGTGGGGCCCGGTTACCAAGAGACCCAGTACTTC	CSASVGPGYQETQYF
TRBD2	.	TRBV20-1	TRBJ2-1	TGCAGTGCTAGAGCGGCGGGACTAGCGGGGAACTACAATGAGCAGTTCTTC	CSARAAGLAGNYNEQFF
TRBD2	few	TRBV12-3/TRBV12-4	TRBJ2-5	TGTGCCAGCAGTCCTCTAGCGGGGGGGATGGAGACCCAGTACTTC	CASSPLAGGMETQYF
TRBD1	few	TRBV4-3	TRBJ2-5	TGCGCCAGCAGCCAATCGGGACAGGGGTTCCGAGAGACCCAGTACTTC	CASSQSGQGFRETQYF
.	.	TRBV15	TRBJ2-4	TGTGCCACCCGTGCCGGGGGGCAAACCAAAAACATTCAGTACTTC	CATRAGGQTKNIQYF
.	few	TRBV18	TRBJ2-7	TGTGCCAGCTCTCGAACACAGGGCTACGAGCAGTACTTC	CASSRTQGYEQYF
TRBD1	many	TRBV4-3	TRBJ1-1	TGCGCCAGCAGCCAGCAGGACAGGGGGCCGCAAGCTTTCTTT	CASSQQDRGPQAFF